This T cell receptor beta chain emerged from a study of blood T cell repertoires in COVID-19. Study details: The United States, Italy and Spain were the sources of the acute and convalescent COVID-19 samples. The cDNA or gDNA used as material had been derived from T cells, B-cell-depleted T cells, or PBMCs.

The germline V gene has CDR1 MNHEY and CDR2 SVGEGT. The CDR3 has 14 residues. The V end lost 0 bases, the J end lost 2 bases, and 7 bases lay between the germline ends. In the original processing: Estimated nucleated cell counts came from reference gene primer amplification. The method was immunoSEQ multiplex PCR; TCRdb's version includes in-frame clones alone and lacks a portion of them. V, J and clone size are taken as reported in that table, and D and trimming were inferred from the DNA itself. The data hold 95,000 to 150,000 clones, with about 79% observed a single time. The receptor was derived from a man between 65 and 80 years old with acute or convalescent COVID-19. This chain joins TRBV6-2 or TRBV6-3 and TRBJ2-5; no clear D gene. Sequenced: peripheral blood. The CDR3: CASSYSLVQETQYF. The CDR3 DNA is TGTGCCAGCAGTTACTCTTTAGTACAAGAGACCCAGTACTTC.